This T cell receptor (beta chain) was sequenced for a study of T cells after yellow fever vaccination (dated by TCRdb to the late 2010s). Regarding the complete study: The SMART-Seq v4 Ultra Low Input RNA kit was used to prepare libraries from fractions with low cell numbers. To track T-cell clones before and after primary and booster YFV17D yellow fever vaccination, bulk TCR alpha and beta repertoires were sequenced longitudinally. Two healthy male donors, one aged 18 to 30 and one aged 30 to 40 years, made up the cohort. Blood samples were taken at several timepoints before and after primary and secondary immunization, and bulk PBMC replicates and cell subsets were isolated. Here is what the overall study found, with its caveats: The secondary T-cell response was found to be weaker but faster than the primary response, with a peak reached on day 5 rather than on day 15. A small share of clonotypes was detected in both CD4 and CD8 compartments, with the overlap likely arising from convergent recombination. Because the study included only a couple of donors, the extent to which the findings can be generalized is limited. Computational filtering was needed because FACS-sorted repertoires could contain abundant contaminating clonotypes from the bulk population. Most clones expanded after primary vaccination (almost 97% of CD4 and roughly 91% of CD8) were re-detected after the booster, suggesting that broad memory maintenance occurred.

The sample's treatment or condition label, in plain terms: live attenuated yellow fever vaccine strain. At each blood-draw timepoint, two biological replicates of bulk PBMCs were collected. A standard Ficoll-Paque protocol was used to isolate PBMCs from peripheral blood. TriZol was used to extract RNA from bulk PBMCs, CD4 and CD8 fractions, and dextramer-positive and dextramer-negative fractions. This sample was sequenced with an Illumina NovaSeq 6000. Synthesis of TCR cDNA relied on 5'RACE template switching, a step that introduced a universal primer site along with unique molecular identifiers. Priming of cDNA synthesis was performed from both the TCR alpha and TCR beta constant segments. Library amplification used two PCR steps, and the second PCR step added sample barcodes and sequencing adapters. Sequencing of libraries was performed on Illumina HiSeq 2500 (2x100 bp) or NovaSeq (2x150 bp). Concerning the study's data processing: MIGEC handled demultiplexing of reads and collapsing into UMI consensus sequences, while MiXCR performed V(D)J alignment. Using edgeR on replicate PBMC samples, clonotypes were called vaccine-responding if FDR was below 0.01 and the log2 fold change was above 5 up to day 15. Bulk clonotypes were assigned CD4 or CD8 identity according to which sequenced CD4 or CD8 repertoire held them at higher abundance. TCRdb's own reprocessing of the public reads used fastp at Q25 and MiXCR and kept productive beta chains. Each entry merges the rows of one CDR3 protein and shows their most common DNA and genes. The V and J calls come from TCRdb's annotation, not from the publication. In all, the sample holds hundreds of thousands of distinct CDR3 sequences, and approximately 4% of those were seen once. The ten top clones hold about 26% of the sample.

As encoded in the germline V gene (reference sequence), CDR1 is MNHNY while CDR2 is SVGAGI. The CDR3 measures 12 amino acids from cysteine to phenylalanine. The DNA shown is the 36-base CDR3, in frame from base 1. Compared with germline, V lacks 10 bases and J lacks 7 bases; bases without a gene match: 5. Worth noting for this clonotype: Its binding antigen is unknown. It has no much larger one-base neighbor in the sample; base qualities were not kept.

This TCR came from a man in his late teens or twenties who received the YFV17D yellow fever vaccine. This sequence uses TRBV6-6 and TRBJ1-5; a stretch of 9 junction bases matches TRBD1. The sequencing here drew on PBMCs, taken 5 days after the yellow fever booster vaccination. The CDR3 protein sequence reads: CATRTGDQPQHF. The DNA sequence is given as TGTGCCACAAGGACAGGGGACCAGCCCCAGCATTTT.